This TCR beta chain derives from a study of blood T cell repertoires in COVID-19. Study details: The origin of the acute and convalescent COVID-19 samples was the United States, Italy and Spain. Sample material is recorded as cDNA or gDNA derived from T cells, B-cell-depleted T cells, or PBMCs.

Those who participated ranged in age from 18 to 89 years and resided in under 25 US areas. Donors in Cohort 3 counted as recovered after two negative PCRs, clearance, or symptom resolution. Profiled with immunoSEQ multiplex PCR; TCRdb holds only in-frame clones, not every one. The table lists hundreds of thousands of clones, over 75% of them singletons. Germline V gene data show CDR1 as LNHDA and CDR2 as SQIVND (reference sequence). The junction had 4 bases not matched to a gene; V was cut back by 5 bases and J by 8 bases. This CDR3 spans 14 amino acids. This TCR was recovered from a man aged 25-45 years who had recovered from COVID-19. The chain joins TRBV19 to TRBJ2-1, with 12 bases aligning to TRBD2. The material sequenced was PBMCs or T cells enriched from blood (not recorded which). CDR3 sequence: CASSLAGGLYEQFF. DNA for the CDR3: TGTGCCAGTAGTCTAGCGGGAGGGTTGTATGAGCAGTTCTTC.